This TCR beta chain was sequenced for a study of response to subunit inactivated influenza vaccine. Overall study results and limits: The authors suggested that few new T cells are recruited per seasonal influenza vaccination.

This clonotype was counted many times. Its matching antigen is unknown. TCRdb re-called the RT-PCR reads with MiXCR, one entry per CDR3 protein. The sample contains 750,000 to 850,000 distinct CDR3 sequences, about 18% of which appear only once. The length of the CDR3 is 14 residues. With 1 base clipped from V and 5 bases from J, the junction kept 4 bases outside the gene matches. Germline CDR1 is LGHNA and CDR2 is YNFKEQ. The chain employs TRBV4-2 and TRBJ1-1; 7 nucleotides align to TRBD1. This TCR was recovered from a man aged 50 to 59 who received an inactivated influenza vaccine. The specimen comprised PBMCs from blood, sampled 4 to 6 days after vaccination. The DNA of the CDR3 is TGTGCCAGCAGCCAAGGGGGCAGGGGGACTGAAGCTTTCTTT. Translation: CASSQGGRGTEAFF.